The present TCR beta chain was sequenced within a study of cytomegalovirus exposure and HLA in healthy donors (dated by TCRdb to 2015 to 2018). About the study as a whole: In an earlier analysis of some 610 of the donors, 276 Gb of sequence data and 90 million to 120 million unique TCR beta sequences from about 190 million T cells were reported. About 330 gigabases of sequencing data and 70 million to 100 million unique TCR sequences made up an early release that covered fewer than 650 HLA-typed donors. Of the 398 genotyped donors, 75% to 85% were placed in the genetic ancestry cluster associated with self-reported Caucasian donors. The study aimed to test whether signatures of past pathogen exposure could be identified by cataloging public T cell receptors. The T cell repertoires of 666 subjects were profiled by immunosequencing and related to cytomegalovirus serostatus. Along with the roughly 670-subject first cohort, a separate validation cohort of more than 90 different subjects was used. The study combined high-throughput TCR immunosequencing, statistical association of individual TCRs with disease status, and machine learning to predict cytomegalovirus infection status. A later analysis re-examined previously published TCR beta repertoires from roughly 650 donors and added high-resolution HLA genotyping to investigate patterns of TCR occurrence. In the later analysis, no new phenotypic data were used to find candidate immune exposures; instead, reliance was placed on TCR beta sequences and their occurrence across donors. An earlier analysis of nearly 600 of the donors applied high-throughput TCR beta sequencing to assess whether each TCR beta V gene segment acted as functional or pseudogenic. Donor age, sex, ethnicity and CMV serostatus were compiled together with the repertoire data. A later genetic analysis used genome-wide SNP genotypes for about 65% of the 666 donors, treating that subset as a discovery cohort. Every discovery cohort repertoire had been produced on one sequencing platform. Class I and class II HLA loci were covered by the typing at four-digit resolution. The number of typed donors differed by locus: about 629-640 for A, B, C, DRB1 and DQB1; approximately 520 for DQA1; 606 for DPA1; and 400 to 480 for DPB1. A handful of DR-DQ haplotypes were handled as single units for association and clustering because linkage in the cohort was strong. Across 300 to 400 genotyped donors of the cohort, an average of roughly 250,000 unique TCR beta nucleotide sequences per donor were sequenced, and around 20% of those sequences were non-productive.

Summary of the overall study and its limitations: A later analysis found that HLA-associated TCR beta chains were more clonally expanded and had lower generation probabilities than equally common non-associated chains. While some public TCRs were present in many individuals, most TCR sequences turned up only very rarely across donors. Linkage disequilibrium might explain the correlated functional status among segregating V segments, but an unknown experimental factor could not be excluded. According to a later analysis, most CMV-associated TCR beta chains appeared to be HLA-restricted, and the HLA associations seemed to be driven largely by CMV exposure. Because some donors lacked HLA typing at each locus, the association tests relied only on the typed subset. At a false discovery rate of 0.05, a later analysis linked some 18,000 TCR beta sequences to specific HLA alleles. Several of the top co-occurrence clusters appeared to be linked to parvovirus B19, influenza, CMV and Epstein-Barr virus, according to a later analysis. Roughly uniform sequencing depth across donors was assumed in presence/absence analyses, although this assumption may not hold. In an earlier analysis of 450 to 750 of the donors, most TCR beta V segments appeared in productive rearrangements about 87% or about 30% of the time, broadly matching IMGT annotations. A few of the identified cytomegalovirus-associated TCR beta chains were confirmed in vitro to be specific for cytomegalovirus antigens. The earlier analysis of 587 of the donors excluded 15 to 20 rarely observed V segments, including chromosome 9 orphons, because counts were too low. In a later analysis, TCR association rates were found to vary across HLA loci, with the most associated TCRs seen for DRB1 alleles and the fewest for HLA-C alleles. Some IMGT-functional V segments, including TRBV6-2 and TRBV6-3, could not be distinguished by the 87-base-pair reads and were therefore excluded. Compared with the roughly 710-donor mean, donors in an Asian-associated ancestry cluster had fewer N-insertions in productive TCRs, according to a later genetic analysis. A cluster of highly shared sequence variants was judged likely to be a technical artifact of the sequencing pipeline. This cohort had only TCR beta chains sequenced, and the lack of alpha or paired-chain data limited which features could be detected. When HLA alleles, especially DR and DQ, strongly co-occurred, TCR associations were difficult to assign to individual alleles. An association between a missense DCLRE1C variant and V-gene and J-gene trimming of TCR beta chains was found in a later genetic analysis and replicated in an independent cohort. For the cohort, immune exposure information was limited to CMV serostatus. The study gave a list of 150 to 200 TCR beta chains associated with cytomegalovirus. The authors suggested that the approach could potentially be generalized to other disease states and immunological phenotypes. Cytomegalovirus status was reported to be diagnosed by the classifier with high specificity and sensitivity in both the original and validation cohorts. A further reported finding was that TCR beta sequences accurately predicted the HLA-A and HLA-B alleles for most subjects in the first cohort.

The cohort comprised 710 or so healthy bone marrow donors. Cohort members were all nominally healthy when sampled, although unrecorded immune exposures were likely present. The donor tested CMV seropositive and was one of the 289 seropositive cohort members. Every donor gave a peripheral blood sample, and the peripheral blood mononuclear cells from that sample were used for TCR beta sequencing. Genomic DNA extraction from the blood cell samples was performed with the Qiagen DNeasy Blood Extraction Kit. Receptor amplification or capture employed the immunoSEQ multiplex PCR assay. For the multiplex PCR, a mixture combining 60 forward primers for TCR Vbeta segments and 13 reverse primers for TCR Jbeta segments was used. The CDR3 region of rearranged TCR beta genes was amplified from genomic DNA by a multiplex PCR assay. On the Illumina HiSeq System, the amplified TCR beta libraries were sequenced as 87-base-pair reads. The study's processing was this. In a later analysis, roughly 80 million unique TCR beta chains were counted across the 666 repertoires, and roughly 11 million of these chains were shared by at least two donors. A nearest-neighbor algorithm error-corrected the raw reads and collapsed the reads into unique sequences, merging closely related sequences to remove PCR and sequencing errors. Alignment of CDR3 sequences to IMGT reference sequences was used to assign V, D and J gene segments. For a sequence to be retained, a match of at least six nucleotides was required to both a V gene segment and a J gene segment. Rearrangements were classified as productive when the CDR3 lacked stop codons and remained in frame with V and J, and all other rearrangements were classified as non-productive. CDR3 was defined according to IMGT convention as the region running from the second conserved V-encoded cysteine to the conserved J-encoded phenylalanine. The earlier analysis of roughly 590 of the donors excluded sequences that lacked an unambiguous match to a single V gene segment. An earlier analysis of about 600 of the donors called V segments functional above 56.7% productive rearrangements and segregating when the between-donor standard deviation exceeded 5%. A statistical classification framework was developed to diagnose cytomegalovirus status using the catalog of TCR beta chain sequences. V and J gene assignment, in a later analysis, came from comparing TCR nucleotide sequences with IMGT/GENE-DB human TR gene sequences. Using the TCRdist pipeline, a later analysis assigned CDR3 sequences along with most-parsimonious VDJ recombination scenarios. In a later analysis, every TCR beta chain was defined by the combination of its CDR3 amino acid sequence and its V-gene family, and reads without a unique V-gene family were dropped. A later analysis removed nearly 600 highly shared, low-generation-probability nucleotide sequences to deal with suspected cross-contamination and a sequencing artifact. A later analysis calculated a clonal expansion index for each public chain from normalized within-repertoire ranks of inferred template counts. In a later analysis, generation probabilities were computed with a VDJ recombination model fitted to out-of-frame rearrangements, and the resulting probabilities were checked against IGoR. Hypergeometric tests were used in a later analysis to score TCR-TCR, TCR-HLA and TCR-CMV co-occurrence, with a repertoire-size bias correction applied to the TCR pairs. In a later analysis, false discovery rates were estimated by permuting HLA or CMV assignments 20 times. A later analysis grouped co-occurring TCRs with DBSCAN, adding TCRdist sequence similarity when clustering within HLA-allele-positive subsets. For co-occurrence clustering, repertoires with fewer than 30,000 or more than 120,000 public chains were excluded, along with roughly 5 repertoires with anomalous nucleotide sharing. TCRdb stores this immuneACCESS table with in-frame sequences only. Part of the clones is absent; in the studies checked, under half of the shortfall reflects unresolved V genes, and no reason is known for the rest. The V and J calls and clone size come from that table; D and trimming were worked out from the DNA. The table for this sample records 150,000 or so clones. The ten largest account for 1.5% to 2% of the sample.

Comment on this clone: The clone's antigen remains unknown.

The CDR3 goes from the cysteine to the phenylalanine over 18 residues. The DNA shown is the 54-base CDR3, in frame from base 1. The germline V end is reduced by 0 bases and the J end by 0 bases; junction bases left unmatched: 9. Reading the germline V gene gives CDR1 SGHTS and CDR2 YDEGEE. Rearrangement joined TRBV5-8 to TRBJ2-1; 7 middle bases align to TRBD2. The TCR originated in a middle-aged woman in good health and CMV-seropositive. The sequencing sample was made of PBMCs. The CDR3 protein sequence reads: CASSLEAGTKISYNEQFF. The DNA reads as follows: TGTGCCAGCAGCTTGGAAGCCGGGACTAAAATCTCCTACAATGAGCAGTTCTTC.